The rows below give T cell receptor beta chains drawn from one sample of a study of regulatory T cells in long-lasting Graves disease. TCRdb independently ran MiXCR on the multiplex PCR reads; one entry per CDR3 protein. The sample includes over 300,000 distinct CDR3 sequences, around a sixth of them seen just once. This material consisted of peripheral blood mononuclear cells (PBMCs), taken at new diagnosis, from a patient treated with antithyroid drugs. Receptors originate from a female donor with Graves disease. CDR3s include the opening cysteine and the closing phenylalanine or tryptophan. A D gene is named only where the DNA matches it firmly. Clone size is shown for a subset of rows, as once, few, many or a class of expanded clone.

>many|.|TRBJ1-2|TRBV11-2
TGTGCCAGCAGCTTGGGGGTCCCCCTGGGAGGCGCAACTAACTATGGCTACACCTTC
CASSLGVPLGGATNYGYTF
>many|TRBD2|TRBJ2-3|TRBV7-2
TGTGCCAGCAGCTTCAGTCCCGGGACTAGCGGGAGGTGGGCGCAGTATTTT
CASSFSPGTSGRWAQYF
>few|TRBD2|TRBJ2-3|TRBV5-5
TGTGCCAGCAGCTTGGCCAGGTGGGGACTAGCGGGTAACACAGATACGCAGTATTTT
CASSLARWGLAGNTDTQYF
>.|.|TRBJ2-7|TRBV5-4
TGTGCCAGCAGCTTGAGATTGGGCTACGAGCAGTACTTC
CASSLRLGYEQYF
>many|.|TRBJ1-5|TRBV7-9
TGTGCCAGCAGCTATCAGGACAGCAATCAGCCCCAGCATTTT
CASSYQDSNQPQHF
>.|TRBD2|TRBJ2-1|TRBV28
TGTGCCAGCAGTCCCCGGGGGGTCCAGTTCTTC
CASSPRGVQFF
>many|TRBD2|TRBJ2-2|TRBV11-1
TGTGCCAGCAGCTTAAGTGGACTAGCGGTTGTCGGGGAGCTGTTTTTT
CASSLSGLAVVGELFF
>many|TRBD1|TRBJ2-7|TRBV6-2/TRBV6-3
TGTGCCAGCAGTTACGGGGCAGGGGGCTACGAGCAGTACTTC
CASSYGAGGYEQYF
>.|.|TRBJ1-6|TRBV19
TGTGCCAGTAGTGGGGGATACGATTCCGCTAATTCACCCCTCCACTTT
CASSGGYDSANSPLHF
>many|TRBD1|TRBJ2-2|TRBV2
TGTGCCAGCAGTGACCAGGGGACAGGAAACACCGGGGAGCTGTTTTTT
CASSDQGTGNTGELFF
>many|.|TRBJ1-5|TRBV4-3
TGCGCCAGCAGCCAAGGGCCAGGGATGGGTCAGCCCCAGCATTTT
CASSQGPGMGQPQHF
>many|.|TRBJ2-5|TRBV20-1
TGCAGTGCTGCCCGACAGGAGACCCAGTACTTC
CSAARQETQYF
>many|.|TRBJ1-5|TRBV20-1
TGCAGTGCTAAACTCCCTCGGGGGGTAGAGGGCAGGTTCTATCAGCCCCAGCATTTT
CSAKLPRGVEGRFYQPQHF
>few|TRBD1|TRBJ2-6|TRBV28
TGTGCCAGCAGGACCCCCTCGGGACAGGGGGGAACTGGGGCCAACGCCCTGACTTTC
CASRTPSGQGGTGANALTF
>many|TRBD2|TRBJ2-7|TRBV7-9
TGTGCCAGCAGCCTCGCTAGCGGTACCTACGAGCAGTACTTC
CASSLASGTYEQYF
>many|.|TRBJ1-1|TRBV12-3/TRBV12-4
TGTGCCAGCAGTTTACGGGTTGGAGCTTTCTTT
CASSLRVGAFF
>many|TRBD1|TRBJ1-2|TRBV14
TGTGCCAGCAGCCGGGGACAGGGGCTCTATGGCTACACCTTC
CASSRGQGLYGYTF
>.|.|TRBJ1-6|TRBV4-1
TGCGCCAGCAGCTTTCAGCAGAATAATTCACCCCTCCACTTT
CASSFQQNNSPLHF
>many|.|TRBJ2-3|TRBV3-1
TGTGCCAGCAGCCAGGTCTCAGATACGCAGTATTTT
CASSQVSDTQYF
>few|.|TRBJ2-7|TRBV27
TGTGCCAATAGCCGGGGCGGACGAACCTACGAGCAGTACTTC
CANSRGGRTYEQYF
>.|TRBD2|TRBJ2-2|TRBV5-1
TGCGTCAGCAGCTACCGGGGGGTGACCGGGGAGCTGTTTTTT
CVSSYRGVTGELFF
>many|TRBD1|TRBJ1-5|TRBV4-1
TGCGCCAGCAGCCATCCGGGACAGGGCGGCGGAAGCAATCAGCCCCAGCATTTT
CASSHPGQGGGSNQPQHF
>few|.|TRBJ1-2|TRBV5-1
TGCGCCAGCAGCCAAGGGGAAGGGAGAAGTTATGGCTACACCTTC
CASSQGEGRSYGYTF
>many|.|TRBJ1-4|TRBV6-5
TGTGCCAGCAGTTACGAGATTCCTAATGAAAAACTGTTTTTT
CASSYEIPNEKLFF
>many|.|TRBJ1-4|TRBV11-3
TGTGCCAGCAGCCGAGGGGCAGGGGCTAATGAAAAACTGTTTTTT
CASSRGAGANEKLFF
>many|.|TRBJ1-2|TRBV20-1
TGCAGTGCTAGAGAGGGGGGCCGTGGCTACACCTTC
CSAREGGRGYTF